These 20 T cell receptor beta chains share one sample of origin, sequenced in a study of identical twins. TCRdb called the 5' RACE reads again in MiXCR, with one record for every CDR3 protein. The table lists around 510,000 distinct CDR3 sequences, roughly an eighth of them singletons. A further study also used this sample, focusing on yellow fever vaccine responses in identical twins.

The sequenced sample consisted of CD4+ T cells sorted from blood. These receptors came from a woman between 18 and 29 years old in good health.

CDR3 region: CSAGGGRGVYEQYF. The CDR3 DNA is TGCAGTGCCGGGGGCGGGAGGGGAGTCTACGAGCAGTACTTC. This chain uses TRBV20-1 with TRBJ2-7; 9 bases fit TRBD2. V shed 6 bases, J shed 3 bases, and the junction held 9 bases outside the gene matches. Germline V gene sequence: CDR1 DFQATT, CDR2 SNEGSKA (reference sequence). This CDR3 is built from 14 residues.

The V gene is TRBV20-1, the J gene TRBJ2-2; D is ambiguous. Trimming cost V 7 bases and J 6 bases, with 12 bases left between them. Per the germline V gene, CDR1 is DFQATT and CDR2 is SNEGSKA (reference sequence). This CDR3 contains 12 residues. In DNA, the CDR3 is TGCAGTGTCACTCTAGGTTCCGGGGAGCTGTTTTTT. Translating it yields CSVTLGSGELFF.

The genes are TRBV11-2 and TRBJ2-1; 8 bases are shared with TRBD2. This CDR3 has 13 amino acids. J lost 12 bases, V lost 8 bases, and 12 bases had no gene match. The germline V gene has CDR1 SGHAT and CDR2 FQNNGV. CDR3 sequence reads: CASSTGGIYVQFF. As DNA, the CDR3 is TGTGCCAGCTCTACGGGGGGGATATATGTGCAGTTCTTC.

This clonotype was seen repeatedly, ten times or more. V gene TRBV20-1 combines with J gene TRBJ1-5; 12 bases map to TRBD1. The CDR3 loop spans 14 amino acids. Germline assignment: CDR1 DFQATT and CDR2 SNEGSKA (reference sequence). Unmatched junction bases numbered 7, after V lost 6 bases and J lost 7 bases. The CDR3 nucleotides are TGCAGTGCCCCCGGGACAGGGGGCCAACAGCCCCAGCATTTT. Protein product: CSAPGTGGQQPQHF.

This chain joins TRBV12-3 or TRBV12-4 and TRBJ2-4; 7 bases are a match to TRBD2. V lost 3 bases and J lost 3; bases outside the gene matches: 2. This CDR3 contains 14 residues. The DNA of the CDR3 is TGTGCCAGCAGTTTGGGGGGGGGCAAAAACATTCAGTACTTC. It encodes CASSLGGGKNIQYF.

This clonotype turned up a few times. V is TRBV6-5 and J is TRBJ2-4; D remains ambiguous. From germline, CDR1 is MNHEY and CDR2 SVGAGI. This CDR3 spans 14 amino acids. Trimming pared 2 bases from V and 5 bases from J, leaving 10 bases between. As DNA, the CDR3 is TGTGCCAGCAGTTACCCGGTCGCAGAAAACATTCAGTACTTC. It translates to CASSYPVAENIQYF.

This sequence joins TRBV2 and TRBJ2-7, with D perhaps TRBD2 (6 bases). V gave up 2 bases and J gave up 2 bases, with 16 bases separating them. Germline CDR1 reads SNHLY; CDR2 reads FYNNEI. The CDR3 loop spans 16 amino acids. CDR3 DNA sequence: TGTGCCAGCAGTGAATTTCAGTCGGGAGCAGCCTACGAGCAGTACTTC. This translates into CASSEFQSGAAYEQYF.

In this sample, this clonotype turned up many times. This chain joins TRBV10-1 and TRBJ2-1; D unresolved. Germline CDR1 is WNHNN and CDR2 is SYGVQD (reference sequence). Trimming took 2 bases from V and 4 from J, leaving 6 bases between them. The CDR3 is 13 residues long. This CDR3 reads CASSEGLYNEQFF. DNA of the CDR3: TGCGCCAGCAGTGAGGGTCTATACAATGAGCAGTTCTTC.

CDR3 in amino acids: CASNSPGAKNIQYF. Written as DNA, the CDR3 is TGTGCCAGCAACAGCCCGGGGGCCAAAAACATTCAGTACTTC. The chain uses TRBV28 and TRBJ2-4, with D maybe TRBD2 (5 bases). Deletions cut 7 bases from V and 1 base from J, with 11 bases between. CDR1 MDHEN and CDR2 SYDVKM come from the germline V gene. CDR3 size: 14 residues.

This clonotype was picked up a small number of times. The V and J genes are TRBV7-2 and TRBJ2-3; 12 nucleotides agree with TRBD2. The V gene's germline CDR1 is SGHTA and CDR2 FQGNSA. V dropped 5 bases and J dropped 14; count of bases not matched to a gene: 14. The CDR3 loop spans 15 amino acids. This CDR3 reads CASSHARLAGALMYF. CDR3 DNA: TGTGCCAGCAGCCATGCTAGACTAGCGGGGGCCCTCATGTATTTT.

In DNA, the CDR3 is TGTGCCAGCAGCACTAGCGGGAGGGCCGGTGAGCAGTTCTTC. Translation gives CASSTSGRAGEQFF. The chain joins TRBV2 to TRBJ2-1; 13 bases fit TRBD2. The germline V gene encodes CDR1 SNHLY and CDR2 FYNNEI. This CDR3 has 14 residues. V shed 6 bases, J shed 9 bases, and the junction held 5 bases outside the gene matches. Together with reference TRBV2 and TRBJ2-1, the CDR3 gives the full variable domain: EPEVTQTPSHQVTQMGQEVILRCVPISNHLYFYWYRQILGQKVEFLVSFYNNEISEKSEIFDDQFSVERPDGSNFTLKIRSTKLEDSAMYFCASSTSGRAGEQFFGPGTRLTVL.

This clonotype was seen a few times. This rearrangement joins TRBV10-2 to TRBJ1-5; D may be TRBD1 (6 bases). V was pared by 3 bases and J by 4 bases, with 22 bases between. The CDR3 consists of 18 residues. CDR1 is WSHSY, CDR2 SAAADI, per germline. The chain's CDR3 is CASSEVYGAGANNQPQHF. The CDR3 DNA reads TGCGCCAGCAGTGAAGTATATGGGGCAGGGGCAAATAATCAGCCCCAGCATTTT.

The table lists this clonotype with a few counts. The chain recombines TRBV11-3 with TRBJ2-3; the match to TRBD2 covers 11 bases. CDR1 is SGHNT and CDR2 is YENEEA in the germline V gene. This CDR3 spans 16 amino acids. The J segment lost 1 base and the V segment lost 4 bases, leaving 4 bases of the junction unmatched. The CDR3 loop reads CASSSGTSGRTDTQYF. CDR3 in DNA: TGTGCCAGCAGCTCCGGGACTAGCGGACGCACAGATACGCAGTATTTT.

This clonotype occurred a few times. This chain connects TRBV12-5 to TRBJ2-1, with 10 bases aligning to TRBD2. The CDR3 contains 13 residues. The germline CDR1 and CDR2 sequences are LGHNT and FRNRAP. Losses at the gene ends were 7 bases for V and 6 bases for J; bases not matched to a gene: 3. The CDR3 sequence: CASAVAGGNEQFF. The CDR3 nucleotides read TGTGCTAGTGCCGTAGCGGGAGGCAATGAGCAGTTCTTC.

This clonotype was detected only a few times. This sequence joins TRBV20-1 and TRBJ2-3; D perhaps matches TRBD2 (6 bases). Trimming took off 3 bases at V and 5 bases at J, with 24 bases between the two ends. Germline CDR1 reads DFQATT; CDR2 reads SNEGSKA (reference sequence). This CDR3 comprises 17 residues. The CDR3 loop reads CSARGIAVGGPKDTQYF. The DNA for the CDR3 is TGCAGTGCTAGGGGAATAGCGGTCGGAGGGCCGAAAGATACGCAGTATTTT.

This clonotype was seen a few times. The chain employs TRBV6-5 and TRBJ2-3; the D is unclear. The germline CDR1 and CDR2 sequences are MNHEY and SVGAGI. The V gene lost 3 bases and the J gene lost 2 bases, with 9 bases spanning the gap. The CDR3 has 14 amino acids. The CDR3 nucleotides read TGTGCCAGCAGTTATGAGGCCAACACAGATACGCAGTATTTT. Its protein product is CASSYEANTDTQYF.

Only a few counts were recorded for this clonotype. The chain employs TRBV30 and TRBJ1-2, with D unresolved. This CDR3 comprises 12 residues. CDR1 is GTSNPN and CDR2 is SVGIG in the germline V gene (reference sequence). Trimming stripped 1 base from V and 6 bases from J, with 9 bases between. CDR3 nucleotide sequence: TGTGCCTGGAGTGGGATCCCGGATGGCTACACCTTC. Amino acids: CAWSGIPDGYTF.

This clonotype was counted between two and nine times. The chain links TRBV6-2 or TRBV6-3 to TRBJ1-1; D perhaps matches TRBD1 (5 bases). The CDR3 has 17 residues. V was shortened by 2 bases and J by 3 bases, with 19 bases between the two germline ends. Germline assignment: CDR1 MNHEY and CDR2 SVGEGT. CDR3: CASSYQFPPGKDTEAFF. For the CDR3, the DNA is TGTGCCAGCAGTTACCAATTTCCGCCAGGGAAGGACACTGAAGCTTTCTTT.

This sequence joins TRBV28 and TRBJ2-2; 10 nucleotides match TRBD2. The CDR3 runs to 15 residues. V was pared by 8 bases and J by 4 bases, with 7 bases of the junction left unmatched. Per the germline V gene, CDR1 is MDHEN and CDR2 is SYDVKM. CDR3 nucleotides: TGTGCCAGCGGGCGTAGCGGGGGGTTCACCGGGGAGCTGTTTTTT. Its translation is CASGRSGGFTGELFF.

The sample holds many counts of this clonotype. The CDR3 region has the DNA TGTGCCAGCAGTTTCGGCTTGGGGGCATACGAGCAGTACTTC. This sequence encodes CASSFGLGAYEQYF. The rearrangement joins TRBV12-3 or TRBV12-4 to TRBJ2-7; D may be TRBD1 (6 bases). The CDR3 spans 14 residues. Trimming removed 3 bases from V and 4 bases from J, with 13 bases in between.